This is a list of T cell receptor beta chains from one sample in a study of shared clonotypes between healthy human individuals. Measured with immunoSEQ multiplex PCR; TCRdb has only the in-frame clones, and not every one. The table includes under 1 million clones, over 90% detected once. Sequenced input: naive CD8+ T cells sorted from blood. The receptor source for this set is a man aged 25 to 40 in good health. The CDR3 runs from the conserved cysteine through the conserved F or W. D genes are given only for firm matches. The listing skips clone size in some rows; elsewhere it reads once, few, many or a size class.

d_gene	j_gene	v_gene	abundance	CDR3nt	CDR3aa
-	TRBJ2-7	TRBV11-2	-	TGTGCCAGCAGCTTAGGGACAGAATACGAGCAGTACTTC	CASSLGTEYEQYF
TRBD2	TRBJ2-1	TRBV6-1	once	TGTGCCAGCAGTGGGCCTAGCGGGCGAATAGACAATGAGCAGTTCTTC	CASSGPSGRIDNEQFF
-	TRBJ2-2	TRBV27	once	TGTGCCAGCAGTTCGCTTGGAGATCGGGCCGGGGAGCTGTTTTTT	CASSSLGDRAGELFF
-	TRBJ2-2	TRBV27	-	TGTGCCAGCAGTTTAAGGGCCGGGGCCGGGGAGCTGTTTTTT	CASSLRAGAGELFF
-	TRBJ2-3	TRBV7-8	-	TGTGCCAGCAGCTTCAACCGGCCGACAGATACGCAGTATTTT	CASSFNRPTDTQYF
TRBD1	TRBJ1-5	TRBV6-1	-	TGTGCCAGCAAACCCGGACAGGGAGGCCAGCCCCAGCATTTT	CASKPGQGGQPQHF
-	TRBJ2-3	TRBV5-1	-	TGCGCCAGCAGCTTTAGCACAGATACGCAGTATTTT	CASSFSTDTQYF
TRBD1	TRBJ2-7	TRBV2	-	TGTGCCAGCAGTGGGGAGTTAGGGACAGTCACCTACGAGCAGTACTTC	CASSGELGTVTYEQYF
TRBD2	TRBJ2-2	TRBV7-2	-	TGTGCCAGCACCCCTGGACTAGCGGGAGGGGCCGGGGAGCTGTTTTTT	CASTPGLAGGAGELFF
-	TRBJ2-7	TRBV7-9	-	TGTGCCAGCAGGAATTATGGCGACGAGCAGTACTTC	CASRNYGDEQYF
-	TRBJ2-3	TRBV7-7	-	TGTGCTAGCAGCTTGGGGCCCGTTGATACGCAGTATTTT	CASSLGPVDTQYF
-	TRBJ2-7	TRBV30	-	TGTGCCTGGTCAACGGAAAGCTACGAGCAGTACTTC	CAWSTESYEQYF
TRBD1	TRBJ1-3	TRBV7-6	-	TGTGCCAGCAGCGACAGGGGGAGACGCTCTGGAAACACCATATATTTT	CASSDRGRRSGNTIYF
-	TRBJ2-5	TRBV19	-	TGTGCCAGTAGTATAGATCTATTCGGGGGCAAGACCCAGTACTTC	CASSIDLFGGKTQYF
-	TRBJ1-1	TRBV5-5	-	TGTGCCAGCAGCTTGGAAGGCCTTGGCACTGAAGCTTTCTTT	CASSLEGLGTEAFF
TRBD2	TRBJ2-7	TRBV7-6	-	TGTGCCAGCAGCGCAGGACTAGCGGGAACGGACGAGCAGTACTTC	CASSAGLAGTDEQYF
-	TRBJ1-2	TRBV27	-	TGTGCCAGCAGCCCCGACAGAGATAACTATGGCTACACCTTC	CASSPDRDNYGYTF
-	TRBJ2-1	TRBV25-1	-	TGTGCCAGCGCCTACAGGCGCTCTTTATACTACAATGAGCAGTTCTTC	CASAYRRSLYYNEQFF
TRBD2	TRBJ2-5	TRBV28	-	TGTGCCAGCAGTCACCGGGAGGGGTGGCAACAAGAGACCCAGTACTTC	CASSHREGWQQETQYF
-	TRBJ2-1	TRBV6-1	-	TGTGCCAGCGGATGGACAGAGAACAATGAGCAGTTCTTC	CASGWTENNEQFF
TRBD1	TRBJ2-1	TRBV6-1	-	TGTGCCAGCAGTGCAACGCCGGGACAGGGTCCCAAGGGGCAGTTCTTC	CASSATPGQGPKGQFF
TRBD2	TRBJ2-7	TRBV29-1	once	TGCAGCGTTGAAGGCGGCTTGGGACTAGCGATCGACGAGCAGTACTTC	CSVEGGLGLAIDEQYF
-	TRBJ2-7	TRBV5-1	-	TGCGCCAGCAGTGGCCGGGACACAAGCTCCTACGAGCAGTACTTC	CASSGRDTSSYEQYF
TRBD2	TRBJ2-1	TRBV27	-	TGTGCCAGCAGCCCTAACCTAGCGGGAGTATCCTACAATGAGCAGTTCTTC	CASSPNLAGVSYNEQFF
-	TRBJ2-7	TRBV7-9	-	TGTGCCAGCAGCCCCGTTCCCTACGAGCAGTACTTC	CASSPVPYEQYF
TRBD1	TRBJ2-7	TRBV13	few	TGTGCCAGCAGCCCACCGACAGGGATAACCTACGAGCAGTACTTC	CASSPPTGITYEQYF
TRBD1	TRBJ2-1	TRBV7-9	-	TGTGCCAGCAGCTTTCTGGGACAGGACAATGAGCAGTTCTTC	CASSFLGQDNEQFF
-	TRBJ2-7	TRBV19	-	TGTGCCAGTAGTTCCGGGCGCCCCTACGAGCAGTACTTC	CASSSGRPYEQYF
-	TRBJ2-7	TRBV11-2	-	TGTGCCAGCAGCGCCCGGGACACCTACACCTACGAGCAGTACTTC	CASSARDTYTYEQYF
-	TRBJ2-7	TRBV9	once	TGTGCCAGCAGCGCCGGGGCAGGGCCCTACGAGCAGTACTTC	CASSAGAGPYEQYF